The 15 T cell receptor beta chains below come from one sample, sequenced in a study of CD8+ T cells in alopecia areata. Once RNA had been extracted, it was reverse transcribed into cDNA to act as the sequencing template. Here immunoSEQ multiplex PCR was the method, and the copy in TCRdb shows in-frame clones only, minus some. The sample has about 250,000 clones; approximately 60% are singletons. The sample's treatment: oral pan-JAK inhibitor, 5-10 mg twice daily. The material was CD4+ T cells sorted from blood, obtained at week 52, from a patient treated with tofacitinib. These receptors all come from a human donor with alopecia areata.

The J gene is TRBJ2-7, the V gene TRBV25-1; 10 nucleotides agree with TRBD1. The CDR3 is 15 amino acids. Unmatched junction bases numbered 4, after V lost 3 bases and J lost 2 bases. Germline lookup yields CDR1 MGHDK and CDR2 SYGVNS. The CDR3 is CASSDPGQGTYEQYF. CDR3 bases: TGTGCCAGCAGTGATCCGGGACAGGGGACCTACGAGCAGTACTTC.

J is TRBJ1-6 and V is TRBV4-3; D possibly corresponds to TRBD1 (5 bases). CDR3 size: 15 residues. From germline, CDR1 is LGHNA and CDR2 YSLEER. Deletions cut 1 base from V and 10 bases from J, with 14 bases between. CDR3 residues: CASSQGGQDGSPLHF. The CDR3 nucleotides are TGCGCCAGCAGCCAAGGAGGACAAGACGGGTCACCCCTCCACTTT.

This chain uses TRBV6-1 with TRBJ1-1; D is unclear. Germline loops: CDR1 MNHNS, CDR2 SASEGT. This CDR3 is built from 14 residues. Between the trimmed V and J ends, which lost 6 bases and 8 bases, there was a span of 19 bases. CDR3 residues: CASRSILLTAEAFF. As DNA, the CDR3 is TGTGCCAGCAGGTCTATACTTTTAACTGCAGAAGCTTTCTTT.

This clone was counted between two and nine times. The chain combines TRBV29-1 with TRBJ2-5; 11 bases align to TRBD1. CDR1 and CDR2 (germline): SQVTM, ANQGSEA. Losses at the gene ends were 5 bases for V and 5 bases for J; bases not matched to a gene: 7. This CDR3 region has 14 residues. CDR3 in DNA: TGCAGCGTTAGACCGGGACAGGGGGGTGAGACCCAGTACTTC. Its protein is CSVRPGQGGETQYF.

The CDR3 protein is CASSRQGLETQYF. As DNA, the CDR3 is TGTGCCAGCAGCAGACAGGGGCTGGAGACCCAGTACTTC. The chain couples TRBV7-3 to TRBJ2-5; 8 bases line up with TRBD1. Germline values: CDR1 SGHTA, CDR2 FQGTGA. V was pared by 5 bases and J by 5 bases, with 4 bases of the junction left unmatched. The CDR3 spans 13 residues.

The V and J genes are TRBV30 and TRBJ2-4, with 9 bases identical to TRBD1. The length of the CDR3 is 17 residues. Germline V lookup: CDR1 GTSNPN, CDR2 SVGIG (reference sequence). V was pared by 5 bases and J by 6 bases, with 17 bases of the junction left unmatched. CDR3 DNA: TGTGCCTGGGCTCCGGGACAGGGAAGAATTGGGGGAAACATTCAGTACTTC. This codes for CAWAPGQGRIGGNIQYF.

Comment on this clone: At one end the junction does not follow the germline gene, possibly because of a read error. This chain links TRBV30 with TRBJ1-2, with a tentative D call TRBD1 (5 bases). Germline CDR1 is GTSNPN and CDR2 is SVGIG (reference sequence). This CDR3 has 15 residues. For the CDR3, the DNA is TGTGCCTGGAGTGTAATGGAGGGGTCTCTCTATGGCCACACCTTC. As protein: CAWSVMEGSLYGHTF.

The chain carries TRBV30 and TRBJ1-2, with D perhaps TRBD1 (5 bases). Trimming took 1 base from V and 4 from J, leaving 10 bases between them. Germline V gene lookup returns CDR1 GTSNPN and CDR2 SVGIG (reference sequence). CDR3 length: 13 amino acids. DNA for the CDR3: TGTGCCTGGAGTGACCTGGGACTCTATGGCTACACCTTC. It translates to CAWSDLGLYGYTF. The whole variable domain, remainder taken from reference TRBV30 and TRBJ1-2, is SQTIHQWPATLVQPVGSPLSLECTVEGTSNPNLYWYRQAAGRGLQLLFYSVGIGQISSEVPQNLSASRPQDRQFILSSKKLLLSDSGFYLCAWSDLGLYGYTFGSGTRLTVV.

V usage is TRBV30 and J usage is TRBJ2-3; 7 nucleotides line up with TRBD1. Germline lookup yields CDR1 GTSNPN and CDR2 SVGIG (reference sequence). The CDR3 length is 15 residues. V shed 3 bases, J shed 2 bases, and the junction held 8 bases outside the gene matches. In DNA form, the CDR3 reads TGTGCCTGGAGCGAAATGGGACAGCTCACAGATACGCAGTATTTT. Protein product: CAWSEMGQLTDTQYF.

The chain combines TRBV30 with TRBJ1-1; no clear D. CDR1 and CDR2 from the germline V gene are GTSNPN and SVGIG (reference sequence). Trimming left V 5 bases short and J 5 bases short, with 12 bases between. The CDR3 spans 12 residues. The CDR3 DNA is TGTGCCTGGCAAGCGAGGGAGACTGAAGCTTTCTTT. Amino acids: CAWQARETEAFF.

The CDR3 loop reads CSVGGGERETQYF. The CDR3 region has the DNA TGCAGCGTTGGCGGGGGGGAGAGAGAGACCCAGTACTTC. The V gene is TRBV29-1, the J gene TRBJ2-5; TRBD2 aligns across 9 bases. V was pared by 4 bases and J by 4 bases, with 4 bases of the junction left unmatched. Germline-derived CDR1 and CDR2 are SQVTM and ANQGSEA. The CDR3 totals 13 residues.

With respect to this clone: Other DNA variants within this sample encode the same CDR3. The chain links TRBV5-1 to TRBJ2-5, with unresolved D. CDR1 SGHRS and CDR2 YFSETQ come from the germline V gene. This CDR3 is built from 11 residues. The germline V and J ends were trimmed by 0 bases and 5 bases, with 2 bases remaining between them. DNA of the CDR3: TGCGCCAGCAGCTTGGATGAGACCCAGTACTTC. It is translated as CASSLDETQYF.

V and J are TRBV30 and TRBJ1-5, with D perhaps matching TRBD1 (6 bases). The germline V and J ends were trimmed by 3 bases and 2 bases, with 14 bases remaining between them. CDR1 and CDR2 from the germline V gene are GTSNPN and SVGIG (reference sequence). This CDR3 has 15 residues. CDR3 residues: CAWSAPGTRNQPQHF. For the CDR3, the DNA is TGTGCCTGGAGCGCACCCGGGACACGCAATCAGCCCCAGCATTTT.

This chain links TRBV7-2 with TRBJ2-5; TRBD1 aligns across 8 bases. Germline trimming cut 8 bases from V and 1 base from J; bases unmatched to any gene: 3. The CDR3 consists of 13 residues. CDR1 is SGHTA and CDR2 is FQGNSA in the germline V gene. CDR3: CASGQGSQETQYF. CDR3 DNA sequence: TGTGCCAGCGGACAGGGTAGCCAAGAGACCCAGTACTTC.

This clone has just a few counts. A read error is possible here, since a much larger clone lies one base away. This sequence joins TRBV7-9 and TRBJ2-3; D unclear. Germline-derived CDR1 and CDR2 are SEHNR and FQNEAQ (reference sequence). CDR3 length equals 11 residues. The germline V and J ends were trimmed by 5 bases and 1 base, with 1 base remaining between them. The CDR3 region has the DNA TGTGCCAGCAGCCGCACAGATACGCAGTATTTT. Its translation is CASSRTDTQYF.